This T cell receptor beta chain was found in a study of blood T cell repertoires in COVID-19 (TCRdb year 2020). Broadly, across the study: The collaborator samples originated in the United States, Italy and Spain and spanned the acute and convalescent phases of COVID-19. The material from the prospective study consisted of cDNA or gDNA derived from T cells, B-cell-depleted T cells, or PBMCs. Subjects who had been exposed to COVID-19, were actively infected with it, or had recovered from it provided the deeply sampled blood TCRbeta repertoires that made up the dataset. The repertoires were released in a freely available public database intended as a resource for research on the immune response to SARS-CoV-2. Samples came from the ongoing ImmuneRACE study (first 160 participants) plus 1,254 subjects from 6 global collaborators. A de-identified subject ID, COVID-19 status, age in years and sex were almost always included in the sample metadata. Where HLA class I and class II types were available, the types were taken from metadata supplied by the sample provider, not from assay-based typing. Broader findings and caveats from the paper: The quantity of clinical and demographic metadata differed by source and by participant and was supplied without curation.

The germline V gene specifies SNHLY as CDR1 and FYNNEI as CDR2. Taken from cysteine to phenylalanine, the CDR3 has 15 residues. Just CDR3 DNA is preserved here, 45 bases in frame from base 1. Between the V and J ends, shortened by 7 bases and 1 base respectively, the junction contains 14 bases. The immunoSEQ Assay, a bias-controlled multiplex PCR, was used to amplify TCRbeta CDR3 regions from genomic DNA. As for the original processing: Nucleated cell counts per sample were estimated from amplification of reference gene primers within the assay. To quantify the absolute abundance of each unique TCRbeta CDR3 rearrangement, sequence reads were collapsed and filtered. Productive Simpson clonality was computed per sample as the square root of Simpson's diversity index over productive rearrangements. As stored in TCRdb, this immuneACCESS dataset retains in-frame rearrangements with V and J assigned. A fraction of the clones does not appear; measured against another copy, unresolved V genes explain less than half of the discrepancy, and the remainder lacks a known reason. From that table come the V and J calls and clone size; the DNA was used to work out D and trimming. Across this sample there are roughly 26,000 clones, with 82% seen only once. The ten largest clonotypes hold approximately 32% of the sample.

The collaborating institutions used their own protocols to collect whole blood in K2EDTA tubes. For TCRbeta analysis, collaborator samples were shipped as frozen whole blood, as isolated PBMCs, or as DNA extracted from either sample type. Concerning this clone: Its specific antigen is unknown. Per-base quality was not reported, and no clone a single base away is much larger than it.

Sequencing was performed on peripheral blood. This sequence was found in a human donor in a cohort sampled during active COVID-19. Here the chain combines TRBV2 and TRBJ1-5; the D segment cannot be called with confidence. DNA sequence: TGTGCCAGCACCGAGGGCAGTCCGAGCAATCAGCCCCAGCATTTT. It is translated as CASTEGSPSNQPQHF.